This TCR beta chain was captured in a study of OX40 agonist ivuxolimab in advanced cancers. Study context: Patients got intravenous ivuxolimab at 0.01 to 10 mg/kg every 2 weeks.

Some clones are missing from TCRdb's copy, which holds only in-frame ones; the method was immunoSEQ multiplex PCR. The top ten hold about a quarter of the sample, which has around 20,000 clones, approximately 81% seen once. The sequence was collected from an adult with an advanced solid tumor such as melanoma, head and neck, liver or kidney cancer. The specimen was CD4+ or CD8+ T cells sorted from blood, collected in a trial of the OX40 agonist ivuxolimab.

The CDR3 reads CVRSLVPQGGPNYGYTF. The CDR3 region has the DNA TGTGTCAGAAGCTTAGTCCCGCAGGGAGGGCCTAACTATGGCTACACCTTC. The V and J genes are TRBV7-5 and TRBJ1-2. TRBV7-5 is a pseudogene. The CDR3 length is 17 residues.